These T cell receptor beta chains were read from a single sample in a study of radiotherapy plus CTLA-4 blockade in lung cancer. The table came from immunoSEQ multiplex PCR; TCRdb's copy has only in-frame clones and leaves some out. The sample has around 80,000 clones, roughly 74% seen once. This material consisted of peripheral blood, taken from a patient treated with radiotherapy plus ipilimumab. Every receptor here comes from a human donor with non-small cell lung cancer whose response to radiotherapy plus ipilimumab could not be evaluated. Both conserved end residues are part of each CDR3. The order of the fields is D gene, clone size, V gene, J gene, CDR3 protein. D genes are given only for firm matches. A clone size is listed for some rows: how often the clone was seen (once, few, many), or a class if it is expanded.

.,few,TRBV4-3,TRBJ1-1,CASSQGQSMNTEAFF
TRBD2,few,TRBV7-2,TRBJ2-7,CASSLVGGSSYEQYF
.,.,TRBV4-1,TRBJ2-5,CASSQPRTNQETQYF
TRBD1,.,TRBV2,TRBJ2-6,CASLGTGALSGANVLTF
.,.,TRBV28,TRBJ1-2,CASSPTYYGYTF
TRBD1,few,TRBV11-3,TRBJ1-2,CASSPQGQGLRCTF
.,many,TRBV14,TRBJ1-2,CASSLLAAAYGYTF
TRBD1,.,TRBV2,TRBJ1-4,CAGGTGEDEKLFF
TRBD1,.,TRBV10-3,TRBJ1-6,CAIRGQGASSPLHF
TRBD1,.,TRBV7-2,TRBJ2-5,CASSTRDRGQGTQYF
.,.,TRBV9,TRBJ2-3,CASSVGRSPGSTDTQYF
.,.,TRBV5-8,TRBJ2-7,CASKSFWRAANYEQYF
.,.,TRBV7-9,TRBJ2-1,CASSSPDRPNYYNEQFF
.,.,TRBV5-6,TRBJ1-4,CASSLEGAQGEKLFF
.,.,TRBV27,TRBJ1-6,CASRNQGGNSPLHF
TRBD2,.,TRBV30,TRBJ2-2,CAFTDSGAGELFF
.,.,TRBV19,TRBJ2-1,CASSIAPDRSYNEQFF
TRBD2,once,TRBV7-3,TRBJ2-2,CASSLMAGANTGELFF
.,once,TRBV6-1,TRBJ2-4,CASSGQGAKNIQYF
.,.,TRBV5-6,TRBJ2-2,CASSRLFLAPSGTGELFF
TRBD1,.,TRBV28,TRBJ1-1,CASSSGGTGTTEAFF
.,.,TRBV15,TRBJ2-5,CATSGETQYF
.,.,TRBV29-1,TRBJ1-2,CSVEPPDSNYGYTF
TRBD2,.,TRBV10-3,TRBJ2-7,CAISESLGTSGGTYEQYF
.,once,TRBV6-1,TRBJ2-1,CASSENPWRISYNEQFF
TRBD2,.,TRBV10-1,TRBJ2-1,CASSGAGGWNEQFF
TRBD2,.,TRBV11-3,TRBJ2-3,CASSWGTSGGRGTDTQYF
.,.,TRBV5-1,TRBJ1-6,CASSLGSGANSPLHF
TRBD1,.,TRBV27,TRBJ1-1,CASSPWDRGGDTEAFF
TRBD2,.,TRBV7-2,TRBJ2-2,CASSSHPGGTGELFF
TRBD1,few,TRBV7-8,TRBJ1-4,CASSHLDRGAVTNEKLFF
.,.,TRBV9,TRBJ2-1,CASSVNRANEQFF
TRBD2,once,TRBV5-1,TRBJ2-2,CASSWGGDNTGELFF
TRBD2,.,TRBV27,TRBJ2-2,CASMIAGGGTGELFF
TRBD2,.,TRBV19,TRBJ2-3,CASSPGLAGGFTDTQYF
TRBD1,.,TRBV5-1,TRBJ1-4,CASSLVQGQDDEKLFF
TRBD1,.,TRBV5-8,TRBJ2-5,CASSRDRGGTQYF
TRBD1,.,TRBV4-1,TRBJ1-5,CASSHDRDQPQHF
TRBD1,.,TRBV6-5,TRBJ1-1,CASSYDRVRSTEAFF
.,.,TRBV27,TRBJ1-3,CASRTPDRSAGNTIYF
.,.,TRBV7-2,TRBJ2-7,CASSLDLAVSYEQYF
TRBD2,.,TRBV27,TRBJ2-7,CASSRPGLAGVTYEQYF
TRBD1,.,TRBV11-2,TRBJ2-7,CASSPPRGISIEQYF
TRBD2,.,TRBV5-1,TRBJ2-1,CASSALAEATYNEQFF
.,.,TRBV6-1,TRBJ2-7,CASSEPGSVSYEQYF
TRBD2,.,TRBV9,TRBJ2-5,CASSFRSGGETQYF
.,.,TRBV4-2,TRBJ1-4,CASSLRQATNEKLFF
TRBD2,.,TRBV5-1,TRBJ2-3,CASGEGTDTQYF
TRBD1,.,TRBV18,.,CASSPLRQGIYEQYF
TRBD1,.,TRBV5-3,TRBJ1-6,CARSQFRGQGLGSPLHF
.,.,TRBV19,TRBJ2-2,CASSIAGGALAGELFF
.,few,TRBV4-2,TRBJ2-6,CASSQEGQISSGANVLTF
TRBD1,.,TRBV7-2,TRBJ2-7,CASSSDRGMEQYF